This entry lists 12 T cell receptor beta chains sequenced from one sample in a study of blood T cell repertoires in COVID-19. Profiled with immunoSEQ multiplex PCR; TCRdb holds only in-frame clones, not every one. This table has under 500,000 clones, about 90% appearing once. The source material was PBMCs or T cells enriched from blood (not recorded which). These receptor sequences come from a young woman with acute COVID-19.

There are a few counts of this clone. The chain carries TRBV7-4 and TRBJ1-1; possible D gene TRBD1, 5 bases. Germline V CDR1 and CDR2: SGHVT, SQSDAQ. The CDR3 contains 14 residues. V was clipped by 4 bases and J by 4 bases, with 13 bases between them. CDR3 loop: CASSWRGKGTEAFF. The CDR3 DNA reads TGTGCCAGCAGCTGGAGGGGAAAGGGCACTGAAGCTTTCTTT.

CDR3 protein: CASSQVGLRGRTSTDTQYF. The CDR3 bases are TGTGCCAGCAGCCAAGTCGGGTTGAGAGGGAGAACTAGCACAGATACGCAGTATTTT. V gene TRBV3-1 (or the pseudogene TRBV3-2) combines with J gene TRBJ2-3, with D possibly matching TRBD2 (5 bases). Trimming stripped 1 base from V and 0 bases from J, with 20 bases between. The germline V gene encodes CDR1 LGHDT and CDR2 YNNKEL (reference sequence). This CDR3 contains 19 residues.

The chain recombines TRBV15 with TRBJ2-7, with D possibly being TRBD1 (6 bases). V dropped 0 bases and J dropped 7 bases, with 16 bases sitting between them. CDR1 is LNHNV and CDR2 is YYDKDF in the germline V gene (reference sequence). This CDR3 has 15 amino acids. CDR3 sequence reads: CATSRDGYRADEQYF. In DNA form, the CDR3 reads TGTGCCACCAGCAGAGATGGATACAGGGCGGATGAGCAGTACTTC.

The chain joins TRBV2 to TRBJ2-7; 14 bases line up with TRBD2. The CDR3 sequence is 16 residues long. CDR1 is SNHLY and CDR2 is FYNNEI in the germline V gene. Trimming cost V 4 bases and J 4 bases; bases outside gene matches: 6. The CDR3 region has the DNA TGTGCCAGCAGTGGTGGGACTAGCGGGAGTGTATACGAGCAGTACTTC. Translation: CASSGGTSGSVYEQYF.

This chain connects TRBV7-2 to TRBJ1-4, with 8 bases identical to TRBD1. This CDR3 region has 15 residues. V lost 5 bases, J lost 7 bases, and 9 bases stayed unmatched. Germline loops: CDR1 SGHTA, CDR2 FQGNSA. The CDR3 reads CASSRSTGVGEKLFF. In DNA form, the CDR3 reads TGTGCCAGCAGCAGATCGACAGGGGTGGGTGAAAAACTGTTTTTT. The variable domain in full, with the rest retrieved from reference TRBV7-2 and TRBJ1-4, is GAGVSQSPSNKVTEKGKDVELRCDPISGHTALYWYRQSLGQGLEFLIYFQGNSAPDKSGLPSDRFSAERTGGSVSTLTIQRTQQEDSAVYLCASSRSTGVGEKLFFGSGTQLSVL.

CDR3 DNA: TGTGCCACCAGCGACCGGACAGGGGGCTACGAGCAGTACTTC. This gives the protein CATSDRTGGYEQYF. The V call is TRBV24-1, the J call TRBJ2-7; 10 bases line up with TRBD1. Germline CDR1 KGHDR, CDR2 SFDVKD. V lost 7 bases, J lost 3 bases, and 5 bases stayed unmatched. This CDR3 spans 14 amino acids.

This rearrangement joins TRBV12-5 to TRBJ1-4; tentatively, D is TRBD1 (6 bases). The CDR3 contains 15 residues. Germline assignment: CDR1 LGHNT and CDR2 FRNRAP. V lost 0 bases, J lost 7 bases, and 12 bases lay in between. The CDR3 loop is CASGLVQGGGEKLFF. In nucleotides, the CDR3 is TGTGCTAGTGGTTTGGTACAAGGGGGGGGTGAAAAACTGTTTTTT.

This sequence joins TRBV19 and TRBJ2-7; perhaps TRBD2 as D (6 bases). Germline V CDR1 and CDR2: LNHDA, SQIVND (reference sequence). The CDR3 is made up of 15 amino acids. The ends were cut back, 7 bases at V and 3 bases at J, with 19 bases in the middle. In nucleotides, the CDR3 is TGTGCCAGTATCTCAAAACCGGGACTTGGCTACGAGCAGTACTTC. This translates into CASISKPGLGYEQYF.

The sample holds a few counts of this clone. V gene TRBV25-1 combines with J gene TRBJ1-2, with D perhaps matching TRBD1 (6 bases). The CDR3 is 13 residues long. Deletions cut 4 bases from V and 6 bases from J, with 12 bases between. Per the germline V gene, CDR1 is MGHDK and CDR2 is SYGVNS. CDR3 DNA sequence: TGTGCCAGCAGTGTGGACGGACAGAATGGCTACACCTTC. Protein sequence: CASSVDGQNGYTF.

The gene calls are TRBV18 and TRBJ1-5, with 11 bases identical to TRBD1. There are 17 residues in the CDR3. Trimming removed 4 bases from V and 0 bases from J; junction bases left unmatched: 5. Germline lookup yields CDR1 KGHSH and CDR2 LQKENI. This CDR3 is CASSLGQGVNSNQPQHF. Here the CDR3 DNA reads TGTGCCAGCTCACTGGGACAGGGGGTTAATAGCAATCAGCCCCAGCATTTT.

The chain recombines TRBV2 with TRBJ1-6; possibly TRBD1 for D (5 bases). This CDR3 spans 16 amino acids. CDR1 SNHLY and CDR2 FYNNEI come from the germline V gene. The V and J ends lost 5 bases and 5 bases respectively, with 16 bases between them. CDR3 DNA sequence: TGTGCCAGCAGTCCCCGTCAGGGCAGGAATAATTCACCCCTCCACTTT. Encoded protein: CASSPRQGRNNSPLHF.

DNA for the CDR3: TGCGCCAGCAGCCAACTCCTTCTAGCGACTAGCACAGATACGCAGTATTTT. Amino acids: CASSQLLLATSTDTQYF. The chain is built from TRBV4-1 and TRBJ2-3; D is perhaps TRBD2 (6 bases). CDR3 length equals 17 residues. From germline, CDR1 is MGHRA and CDR2 YSYEKL. Trimming took 2 bases from V and 0 from J, leaving 15 bases between them.